The source of this T cell receptor (beta chain) is a study of Tregs in tolerant kidney transplant recipients. Study-level findings and limits: Findings come from small patient numbers and require larger validation. Activated donor B cell expansion appeared to reveal the most relevant donor-specific TCRbeta repertoire. This study did not directly address biological reproducibility.

CD4+CD25+CD127- Tregs, CD4+CD25- non-Tregs, CD4 and CD8 cells were sorted. Regarding this clone: Its target is not known.

Libraries were prepared by immunoSEQ multiplex PCR; TCRdb keeps only in-frame clonotypes and omits some of them. The sample consists of 110,000 or so clones, almost 95% of them appearing once. CDR1 MGHRA and CDR2 YSYEKL come from the germline V gene. This CDR3 is 17 amino acids long. Trimming took off 0 bases at V and 8 bases at J, with 22 bases between the two ends. Sequencing input: CD4+ T cells from blood. The chain has TRBV4-1 and TRBJ1-2, with D possibly TRBD1 on 5 matching bases. This receptor was taken from a human donor in good health. The DNA for the CDR3 is TGCGCCAGCAGCCAAGATCGCCTCTCCGGGACTCAGGAGGGCTACACCTTC. Translated: CASSQDRLSGTQEGYTF.